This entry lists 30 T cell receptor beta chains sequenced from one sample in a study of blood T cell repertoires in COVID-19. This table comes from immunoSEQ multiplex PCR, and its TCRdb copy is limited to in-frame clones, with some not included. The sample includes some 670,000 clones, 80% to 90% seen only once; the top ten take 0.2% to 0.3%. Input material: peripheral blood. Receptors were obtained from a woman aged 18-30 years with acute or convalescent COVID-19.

This CDR3 is CASTLASYSNQPQHF. CDR3 in DNA: TGTGCCAGCACTCTTGCTAGTTATAGCAATCAGCCCCAGCATTTT. The chain couples TRBV28 to TRBJ1-5; D unresolved. This CDR3 contains 15 residues. Germline CDR1 is MDHEN and CDR2 is SYDVKM. Trimming removed 7 bases from V and 0 bases from J, with 13 bases in between.

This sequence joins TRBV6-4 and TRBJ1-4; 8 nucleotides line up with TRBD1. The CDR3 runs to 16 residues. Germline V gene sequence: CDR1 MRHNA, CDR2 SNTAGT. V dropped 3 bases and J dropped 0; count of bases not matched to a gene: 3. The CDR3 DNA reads TGTGCCAGCAGTGATAGACAGGGGACAACTAATGAAAAACTGTTTTTT. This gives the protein CASSDRQGTTNEKLFF.

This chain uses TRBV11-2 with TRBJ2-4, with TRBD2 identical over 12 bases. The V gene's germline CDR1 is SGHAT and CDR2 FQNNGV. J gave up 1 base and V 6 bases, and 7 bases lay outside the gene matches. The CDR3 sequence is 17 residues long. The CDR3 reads CASRLAGGRGAKNIQYF. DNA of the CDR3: TGTGCCAGCAGACTAGCGGGGGGTCGGGGTGCCAAAAACATTCAGTACTTC.

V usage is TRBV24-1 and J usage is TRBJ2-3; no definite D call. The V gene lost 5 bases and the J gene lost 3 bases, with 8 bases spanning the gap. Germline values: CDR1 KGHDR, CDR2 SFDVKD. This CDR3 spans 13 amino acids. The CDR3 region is CATSGVRTDTQYF. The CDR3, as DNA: TGTGCCACCAGTGGTGTCCGGACAGATACGCAGTATTTT.

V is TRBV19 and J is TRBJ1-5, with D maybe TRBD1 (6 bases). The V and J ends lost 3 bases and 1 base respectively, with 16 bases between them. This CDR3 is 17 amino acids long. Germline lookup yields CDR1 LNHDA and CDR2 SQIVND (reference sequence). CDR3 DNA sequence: TGTGCCAGTAGTATGGGACACACGGGGAGAAGCAATCAGCCCCAGCATTTT. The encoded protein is CASSMGHTGRSNQPQHF.

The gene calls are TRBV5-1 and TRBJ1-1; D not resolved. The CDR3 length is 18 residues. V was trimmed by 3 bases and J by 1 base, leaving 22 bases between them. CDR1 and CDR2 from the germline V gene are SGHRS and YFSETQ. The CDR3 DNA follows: TGCGCCAGCAGCTCGAGTTTATTTATGATCTCGGGGAACACTGAAGCTTTCTTT. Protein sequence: CASSSSLFMISGNTEAFF.

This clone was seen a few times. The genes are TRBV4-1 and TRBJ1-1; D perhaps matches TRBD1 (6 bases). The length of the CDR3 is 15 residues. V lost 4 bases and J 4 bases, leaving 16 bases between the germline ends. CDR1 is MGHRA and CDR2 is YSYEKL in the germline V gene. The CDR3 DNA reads TGCGCCAGCAGCCCCACCGGGGGGCTGGGCACTGAAGCTTTCTTT. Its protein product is CASSPTGGLGTEAFF.

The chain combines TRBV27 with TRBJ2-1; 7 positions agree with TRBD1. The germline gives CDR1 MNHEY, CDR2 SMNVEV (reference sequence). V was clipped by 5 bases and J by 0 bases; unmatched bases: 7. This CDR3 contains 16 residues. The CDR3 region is CASSTPQGSSYNEQFF. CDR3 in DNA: TGTGCCAGCAGTACCCCACAGGGGAGCTCCTACAATGAGCAGTTCTTC.

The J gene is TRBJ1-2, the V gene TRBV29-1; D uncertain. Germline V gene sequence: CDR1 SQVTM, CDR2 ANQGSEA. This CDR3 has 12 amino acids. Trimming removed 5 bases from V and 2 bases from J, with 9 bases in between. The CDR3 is CSVSEGNYGYTF. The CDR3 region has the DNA TGCAGCGTTAGCGAGGGAAACTATGGCTACACCTTC.

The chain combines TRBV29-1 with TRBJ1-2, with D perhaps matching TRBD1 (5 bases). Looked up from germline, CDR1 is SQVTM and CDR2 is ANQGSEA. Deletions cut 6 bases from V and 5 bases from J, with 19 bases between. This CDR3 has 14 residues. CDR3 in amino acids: CSVGHQGGFYGYTF. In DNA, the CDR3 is TGCAGCGTCGGACATCAGGGAGGGTTTTATGGCTACACCTTC.

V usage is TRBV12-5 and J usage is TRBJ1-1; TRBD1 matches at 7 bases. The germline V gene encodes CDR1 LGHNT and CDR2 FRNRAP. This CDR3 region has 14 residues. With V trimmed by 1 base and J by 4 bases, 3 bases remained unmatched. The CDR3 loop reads CASGLEGGGTEAFF. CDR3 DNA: TGTGCTAGTGGTTTGGAAGGGGGCGGCACTGAAGCTTTCTTT.

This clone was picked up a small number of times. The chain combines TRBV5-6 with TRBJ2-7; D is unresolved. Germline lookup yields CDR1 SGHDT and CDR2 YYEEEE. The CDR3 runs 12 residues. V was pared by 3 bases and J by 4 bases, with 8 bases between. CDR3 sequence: CASSYLSYEQYF. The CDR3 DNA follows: TGTGCCAGCAGCTATCTTTCGTACGAGCAGTACTTC.

In nucleotides, the CDR3 is TGTGCCACCAGCAGAGATCGGACAGCGTATAGCAATCAGCCCCAGCATTTT. It is translated as CATSRDRTAYSNQPQHF. The J gene is TRBJ1-5, the V gene TRBV15; perhaps TRBD1 as D (6 bases). V was clipped by 0 bases and J by 0 bases, with 12 bases between them. The CDR3 length is 17 residues. CDR1 and CDR2 from the germline V gene are LNHNV and YYDKDF (reference sequence).

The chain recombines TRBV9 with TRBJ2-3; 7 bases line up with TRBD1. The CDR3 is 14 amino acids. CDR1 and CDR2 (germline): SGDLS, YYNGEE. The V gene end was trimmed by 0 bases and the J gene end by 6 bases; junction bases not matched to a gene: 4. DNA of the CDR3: TGTGCCAGCAGCGTAGAGACAGGGCGGGATACGCAGTATTTT. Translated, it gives CASSVETGRDTQYF. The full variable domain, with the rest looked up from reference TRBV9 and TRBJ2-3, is DSGVTQTPKHLITATGQRVTLRCSPRSGDLSVYWYQQSLDQGLQFLIQYYNGEERAKGNILERFSAQQFPDLHSELNLSSLELGDSALYFCASSVETGRDTQYFGPGTRLTVL.

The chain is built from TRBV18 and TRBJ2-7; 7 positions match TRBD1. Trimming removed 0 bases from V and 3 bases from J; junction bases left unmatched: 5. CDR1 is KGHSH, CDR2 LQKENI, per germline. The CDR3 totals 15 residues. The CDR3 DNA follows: TGTGCCAGCTCACCACCGTTGGCAGGGGGCTACGAGCAGTACTTC. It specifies CASSPPLAGGYEQYF.

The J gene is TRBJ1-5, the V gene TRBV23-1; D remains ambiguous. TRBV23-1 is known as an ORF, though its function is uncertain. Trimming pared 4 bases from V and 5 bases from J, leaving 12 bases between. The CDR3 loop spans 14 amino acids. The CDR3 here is CASSLEDWDQPQHF. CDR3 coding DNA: TGCGCCAGCAGTCTCGAGGACTGGGATCAGCCCCAGCATTTT.

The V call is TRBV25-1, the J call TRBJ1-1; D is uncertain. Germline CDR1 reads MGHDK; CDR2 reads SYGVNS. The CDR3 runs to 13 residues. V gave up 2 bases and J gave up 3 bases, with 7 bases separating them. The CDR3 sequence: CASSETTDTEAFF. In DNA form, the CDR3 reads TGTGCCAGCAGTGAAACAACAGACACTGAAGCTTTCTTT.

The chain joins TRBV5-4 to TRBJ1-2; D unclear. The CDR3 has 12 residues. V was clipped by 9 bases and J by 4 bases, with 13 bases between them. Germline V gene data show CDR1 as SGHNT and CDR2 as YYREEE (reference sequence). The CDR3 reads CANSRRGYGYTF. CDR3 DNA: TGTGCCAACTCCCGTCGGGGCTATGGCTACACCTTC. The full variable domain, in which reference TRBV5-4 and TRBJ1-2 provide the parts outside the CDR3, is ETGVTQSPTHLIKTRGQQVTLRCSSQSGHNTVSWYQQALGQGPQFIFQYYREEENGRGNFPPRFSGLQFPNYSSELNVNALELDDSALYLCANSRRGYGYTFGSGTRLTVV.

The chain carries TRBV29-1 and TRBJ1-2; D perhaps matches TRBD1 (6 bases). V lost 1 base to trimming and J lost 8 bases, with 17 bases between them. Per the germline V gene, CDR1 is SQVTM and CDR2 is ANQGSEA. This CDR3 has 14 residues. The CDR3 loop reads CSVEARTVLRGYTF. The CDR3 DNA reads TGCAGCGTTGAAGCAAGGACAGTCCTCAGGGGCTACACCTTC. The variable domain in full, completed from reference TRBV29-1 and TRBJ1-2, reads SAVISQKPSRDICQRGTSLTIQCQVDSQVTMMFWYRQQPGQSLTLIATANQGSEATYESGFVIDKFPISRPNLTFSTLTVSNMSPEDSSIYLCSVEARTVLRGYTFGSGTRLTVV.

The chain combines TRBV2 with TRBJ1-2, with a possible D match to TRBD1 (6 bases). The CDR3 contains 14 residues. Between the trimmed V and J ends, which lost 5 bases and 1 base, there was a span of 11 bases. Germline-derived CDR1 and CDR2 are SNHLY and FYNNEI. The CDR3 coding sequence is TGTGCCAGCAGTAACCAGGGGATTAACTATGGCTACACCTTC. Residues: CASSNQGINYGYTF.

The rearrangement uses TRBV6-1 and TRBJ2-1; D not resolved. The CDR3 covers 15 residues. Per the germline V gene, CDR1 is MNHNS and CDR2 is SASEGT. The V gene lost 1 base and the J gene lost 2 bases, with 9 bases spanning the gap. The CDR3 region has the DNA TGTGCCAGCAGTGAAGGTACAGCCCCCTACAATGAGCAGTTCTTC. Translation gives CASSEGTAPYNEQFF.

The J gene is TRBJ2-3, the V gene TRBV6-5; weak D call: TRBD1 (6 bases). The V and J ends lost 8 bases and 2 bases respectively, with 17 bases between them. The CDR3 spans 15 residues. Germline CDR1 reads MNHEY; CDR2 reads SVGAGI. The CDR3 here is CASSKGDGVTDTQYF. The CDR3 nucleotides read TGTGCCAGCTCCAAGGGGGACGGGGTCACAGATACGCAGTATTTT.

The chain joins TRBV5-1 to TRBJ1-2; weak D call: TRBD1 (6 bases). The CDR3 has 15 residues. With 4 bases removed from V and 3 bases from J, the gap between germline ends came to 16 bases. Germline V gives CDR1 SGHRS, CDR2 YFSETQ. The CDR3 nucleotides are TGCGCCAGCAGCCCGAGGGGGGGCGGGCACTATGGCTACACCTTC. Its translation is CASSPRGGGHYGYTF.

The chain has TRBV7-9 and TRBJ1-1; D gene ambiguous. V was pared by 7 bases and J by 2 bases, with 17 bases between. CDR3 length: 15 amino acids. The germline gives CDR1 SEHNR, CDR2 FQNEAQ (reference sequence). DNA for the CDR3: TGTGCCAGCACCCCTACGGGGAGGAAAAACACTGAAGCTTTCTTT. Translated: CASTPTGRKNTEAFF. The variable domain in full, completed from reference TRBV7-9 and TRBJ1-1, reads DTGVSQNPRHKITKRGQNVTFRCDPISEHNRLYWYRQTLGQGPEFLTYFQNEAQLEKSRLLSDRFSAERPKGSFSTLEIQRTEQGDSAMYLCASTPTGRKNTEAFFGQGTRLTVV.

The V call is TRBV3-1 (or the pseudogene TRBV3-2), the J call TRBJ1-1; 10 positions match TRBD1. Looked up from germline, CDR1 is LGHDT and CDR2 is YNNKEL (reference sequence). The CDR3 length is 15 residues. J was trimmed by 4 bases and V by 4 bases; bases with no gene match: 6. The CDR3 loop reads CASSPRDRGGTEAFF. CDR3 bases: TGTGCCAGCAGCCCTCGGGACAGGGGAGGCACTGAAGCTTTCTTT.

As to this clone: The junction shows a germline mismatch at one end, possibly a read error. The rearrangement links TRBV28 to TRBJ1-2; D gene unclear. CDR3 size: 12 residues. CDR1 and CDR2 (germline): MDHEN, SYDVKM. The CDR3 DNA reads TGTGCCACCAGTTGGAGAAGCTATGGCTACACCTTC. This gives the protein CATSWRSYGYTF.

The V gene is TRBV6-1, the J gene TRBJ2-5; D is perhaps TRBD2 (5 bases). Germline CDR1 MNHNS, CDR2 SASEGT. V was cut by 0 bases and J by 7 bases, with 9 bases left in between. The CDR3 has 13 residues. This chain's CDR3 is CASSEATGWTQYF. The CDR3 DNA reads TGTGCCAGCAGTGAAGCTACGGGATGGACCCAGTACTTC.

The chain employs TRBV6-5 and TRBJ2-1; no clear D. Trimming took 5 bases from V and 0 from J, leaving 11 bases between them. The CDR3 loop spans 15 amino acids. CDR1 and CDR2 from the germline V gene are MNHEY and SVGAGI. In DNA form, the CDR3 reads TGTGCCAGCAGTCAACAGCTCCCCTCCTACAATGAGCAGTTCTTC. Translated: CASSQQLPSYNEQFF.

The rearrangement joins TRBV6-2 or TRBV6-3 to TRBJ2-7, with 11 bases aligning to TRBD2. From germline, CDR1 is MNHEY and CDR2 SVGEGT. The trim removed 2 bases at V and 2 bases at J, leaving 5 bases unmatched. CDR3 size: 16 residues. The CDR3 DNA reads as TGTGCCAGCAGTTACGCCACTAGCGGGGGACCCTACGAGCAGTACTTC. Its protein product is CASSYATSGGPYEQYF.

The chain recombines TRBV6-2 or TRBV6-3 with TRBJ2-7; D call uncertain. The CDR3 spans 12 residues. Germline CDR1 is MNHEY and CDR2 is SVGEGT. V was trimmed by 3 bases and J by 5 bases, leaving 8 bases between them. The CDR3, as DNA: TGTGCCAGCAGTTATAGTCGCAACGAGCAGTACTTC. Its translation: CASSYSRNEQYF.